This T cell receptor beta chain derives from a study of T-cell reconstitution after alpha-beta-depleted transplantation in children. Study-level findings and limits: Two months or so post-transplant, alpha-beta T cells reportedly derived from several hundred expanded graft clones. A year had passed since transplant, and T-cell counts and diversity by then came mostly from newly produced T cells.

Unique molecular identifiers were incorporated during preparation of the TCRbeta library. TCRdb re-analysed the PCR reads in MiXCR, keeping a single row per CDR3 protein. The sample lists about 110,000 distinct CDR3 sequences, approximately 10% occurring once. On this clonotype: Its target is not known.

The TCR sequence derives from a boy aged 2 to 9 with acute lymphoblastic leukemia, due to receive a stem cell transplant. Sequenced here: PBMCs, sampled before TCRalphabeta/CD19-depleted stem cell transplant.

The CDR3 bases are TGCAGCCCCCAGGGAAGCGGCACTGAAGCTTTCTTT. Amino acid sequence: CSPQGSGTEAFF. The V and J genes are TRBV20-1 and TRBJ1-1; perhaps TRBD1 as D (5 bases). This CDR3 is 12 amino acids long. Germline V lookup: CDR1 DFQATT, CDR2 SNEGSKA (reference sequence).